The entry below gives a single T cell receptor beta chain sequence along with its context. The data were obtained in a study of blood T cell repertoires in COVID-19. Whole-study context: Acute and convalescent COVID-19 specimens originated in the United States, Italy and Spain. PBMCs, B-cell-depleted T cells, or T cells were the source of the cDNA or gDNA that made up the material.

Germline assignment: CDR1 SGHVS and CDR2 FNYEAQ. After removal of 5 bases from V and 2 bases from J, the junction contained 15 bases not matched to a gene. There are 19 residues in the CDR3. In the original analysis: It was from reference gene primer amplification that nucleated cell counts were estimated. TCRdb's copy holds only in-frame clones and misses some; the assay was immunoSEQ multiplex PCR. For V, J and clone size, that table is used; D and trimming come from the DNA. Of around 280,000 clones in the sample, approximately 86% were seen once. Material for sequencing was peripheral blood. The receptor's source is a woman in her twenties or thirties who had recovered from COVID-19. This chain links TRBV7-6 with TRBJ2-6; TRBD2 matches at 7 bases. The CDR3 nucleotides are TGTGCCAGCAGCCTCCCTAGGGGCAGGGAGGGGCCTGGGGCCAACGTCCTGACTTTC. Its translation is CASSLPRGREGPGANVLTF. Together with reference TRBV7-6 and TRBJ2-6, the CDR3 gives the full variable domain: GAGVSQSPRYKVTKRGQDVALRCDPISGHVSLYWYRQALGQGPEFLTYFNYEAQQDKSGLPNDRFSAERPEGSISTLTIQRTEQRDSAMYRCASSLPRGREGPGANVLTFGAGSRLTVL.